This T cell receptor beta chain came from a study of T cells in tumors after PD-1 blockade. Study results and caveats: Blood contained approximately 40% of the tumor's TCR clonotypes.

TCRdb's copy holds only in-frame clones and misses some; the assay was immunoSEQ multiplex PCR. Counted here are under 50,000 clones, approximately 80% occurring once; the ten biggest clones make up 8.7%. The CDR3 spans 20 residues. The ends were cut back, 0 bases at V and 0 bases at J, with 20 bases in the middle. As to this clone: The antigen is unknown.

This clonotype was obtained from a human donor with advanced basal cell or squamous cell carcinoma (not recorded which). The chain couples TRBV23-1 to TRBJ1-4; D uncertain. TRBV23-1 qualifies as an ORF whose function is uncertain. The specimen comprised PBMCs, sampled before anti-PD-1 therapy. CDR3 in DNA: TGCGCCAGCAGTCAATCGAGGAAAAAGAGTAATATTGCAACTAATGAAAAACTGTTTTTT. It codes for CASSQSRKKSNIATNEKLFF.